The subject of this entry is one TCR beta chain. The data were obtained in a study of T cells in Graves' hyperthyroidism and ophthalmopathy. Trimming at V came to 5 bases and at J to 3 bases, leaving 5 bases not matched to a gene. The length of the CDR3 is 14 residues. CDR1 SGHAT and CDR2 FQNNGV come from the germline V gene. RNA transcripts were the template for amplifying TCR beta CDR3 regions. First-round RT-PCR targeting the TCR CDR3 was performed with the HTBI primer set. TCRdb processed the multiplex PCR reads anew with MiXCR; each CDR3 protein has one entry. The profile shows around 490,000 distinct CDR3 sequences, just under 20% of them singletons. The study based diagnoses on clinical symptoms, serum thyroxine and TRAb, thyroid ultrasound and orbital computed tomography. PBMCs were obtained from 9 to 10 ml fresh peripheral blood.

J is TRBJ1-1 and V is TRBV11-2; 8 bases align to TRBD1. Source material: blood. The TCR comes from a man aged 35 to 55 with Graves' ophthalmopathy. CDR3 bases: TGTGCCAGCAGCATCCTGACAGGGGACACTGAAGCTTTCTTT. Translation gives CASSILTGDTEAFF.